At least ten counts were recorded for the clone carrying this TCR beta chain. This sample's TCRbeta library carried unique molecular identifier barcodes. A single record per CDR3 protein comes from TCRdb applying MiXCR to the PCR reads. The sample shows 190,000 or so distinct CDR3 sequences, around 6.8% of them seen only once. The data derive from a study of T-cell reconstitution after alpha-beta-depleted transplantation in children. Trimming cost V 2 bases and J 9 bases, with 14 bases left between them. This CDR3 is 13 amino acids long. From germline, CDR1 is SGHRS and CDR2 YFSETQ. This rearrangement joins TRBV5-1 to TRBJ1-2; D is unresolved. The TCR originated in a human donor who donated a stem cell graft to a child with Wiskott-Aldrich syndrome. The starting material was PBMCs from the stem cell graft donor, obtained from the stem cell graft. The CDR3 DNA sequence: TGCGCCAGCAGCTTAGATGGGCAGACACGCTACACCTTC. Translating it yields CASSLDGQTRYTF.